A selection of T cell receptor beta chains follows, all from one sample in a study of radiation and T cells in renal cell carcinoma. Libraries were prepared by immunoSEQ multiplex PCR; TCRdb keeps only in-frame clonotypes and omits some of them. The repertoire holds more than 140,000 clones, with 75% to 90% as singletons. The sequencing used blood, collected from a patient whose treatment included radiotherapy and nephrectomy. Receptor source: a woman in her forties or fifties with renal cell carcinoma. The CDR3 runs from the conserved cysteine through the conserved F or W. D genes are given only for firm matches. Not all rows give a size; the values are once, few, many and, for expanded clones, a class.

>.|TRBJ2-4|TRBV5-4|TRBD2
TGTGCCAGCAGCTTGAGGAGCGGGACGAGGGCCAAAAACATTCAGTACTTC
CASSLRSGTRAKNIQYF
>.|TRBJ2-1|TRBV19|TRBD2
TGTGCCAGTACCTCAAGGACGGGAGGGCCAGAGCAGTTCTTC
CASTSRTGGPEQFF
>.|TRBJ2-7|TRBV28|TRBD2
TGTGCCAGCAGTTGGGACGGGAGGGTCGGTAGCGAGCAGTACTTC
CASSWDGRVGSEQYF
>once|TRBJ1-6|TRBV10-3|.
TGTGCCATCAGTTTGGGCCTCGAGGCGGGTTCACCCCTCCACTTT
CAISLGLEAGSPLHF
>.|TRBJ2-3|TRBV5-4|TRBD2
TGTGCCAGCAGCTCTGCGAGCGGGAGACCAGATACGCAGTATTTT
CASSSASGRPDTQYF
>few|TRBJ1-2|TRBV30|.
TGTGCCTGGGAGACAGGCCTCGTCCGTGGCTACACCTTC
CAWETGLVRGYTF
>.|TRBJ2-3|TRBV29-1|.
TGCAGCGTTGAGGCGGGAAGCACAGATACGCAGTATTTT
CSVEAGSTDTQYF
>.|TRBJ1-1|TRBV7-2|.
TGTGCCAGCAGCATGAGACAGAACACTGAAGCTTTCTTT
CASSMRQNTEAFF
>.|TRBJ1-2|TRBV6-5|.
TGTGCCAGCAGTGCAAACCGAGCTAACTATGGCTACACCTTC
CASSANRANYGYTF
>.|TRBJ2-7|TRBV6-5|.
TGTGCCAGCAGATTGGGCGTCAGGAGCTCCTACGAGCAGTACTTC
CASRLGVRSSYEQYF
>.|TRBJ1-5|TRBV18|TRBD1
TGTGCCAGCTCACGACAGGGGGCGAGCAATCAGCCCCAGCATTTT
CASSRQGASNQPQHF
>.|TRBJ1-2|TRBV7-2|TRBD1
TGTGCCAGCAGCTGGGCGGGACAGGCAACCAACTATGGCTACACCTTC
CASSWAGQATNYGYTF
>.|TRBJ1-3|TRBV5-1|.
TGCGCCAGCAGCTTGGAGGGTGTTACTGGAAACACCATATATTTT
CASSLEGVTGNTIYF
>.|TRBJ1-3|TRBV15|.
TGTGCCACCAGCAGAGATCAGGGGACTGACTCTGGAAACACCATATATTTT
CATSRDQGTDSGNTIYF
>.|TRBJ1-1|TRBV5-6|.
TGTGCCAGCACCAACAGGAGGGTGAACACTGAAGCTTTCTTT
CASTNRRVNTEAFF
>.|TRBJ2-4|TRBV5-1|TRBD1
TGCGCCAGCAGCTCACGGGGGACAGGGGTAGCCAAAAACATTCAGTACTTC
CASSSRGTGVAKNIQYF
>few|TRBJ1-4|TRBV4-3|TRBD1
TGCGCCAGCAGCCAAGAGACAGGGGCTGGAGATGAAAAACTGTTTTTT
CASSQETGAGDEKLFF
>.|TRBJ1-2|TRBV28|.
TGTGCCAGCAGTTTATTAACAGGGCCCGACTATGGCTACACCTTC
CASSLLTGPDYGYTF
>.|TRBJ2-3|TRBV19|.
TGTGCCAGTAGTCCGGGACTCTCCGATGCAGATACGCAGTATTTT
CASSPGLSDADTQYF
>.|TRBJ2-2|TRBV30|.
TGTGCCTGGAAAGCCACCCGGACGGCCGGGGAGCTGTTTTTT
CAWKATRTAGELFF
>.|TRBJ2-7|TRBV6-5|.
TGTGCCAGCAGTTACTCGAGGGGGGTAAACGAGCAGTACTTC
CASSYSRGVNEQYF
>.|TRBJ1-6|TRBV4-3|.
TGCGCCAGCAGCCAAGGTGGGAGTAATTCACCCCTCCACTTT
CASSQGGSNSPLHF
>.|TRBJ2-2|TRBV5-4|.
TGTGCCAGCAGCTTACGGGATACCGGGGAGCTGTTTTTT
CASSLRDTGELFF
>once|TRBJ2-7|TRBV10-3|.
TGTGCCATCGGCCCCGGGAGTTTCTACGAGCAGTACTTC
CAIGPGSFYEQYF
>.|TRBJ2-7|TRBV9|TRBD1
TGTGCCAGCAGCGTTGGACAGGGGCTCTCCTACGAGCAGTACTTC
CASSVGQGLSYEQYF
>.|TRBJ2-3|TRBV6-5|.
TGTGCCAGCAGTTACCAAGTGGCGGGAATAACAGATACGCAGTATTTT
CASSYQVAGITDTQYF
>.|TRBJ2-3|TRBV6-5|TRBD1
TGTGCCAGCGGCGACAGGGGAACAGATACGCAGTATTTT
CASGDRGTDTQYF
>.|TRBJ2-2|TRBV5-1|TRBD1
TGCGCCAGCAGCCGACGGACAGGAAACACCGGGGAGCTGTTTTTT
CASSRRTGNTGELFF